This entry lists 6 T cell receptor beta chains sequenced from one sample in a study of synovial regulatory T cells in juvenile arthritis (dated by TCRdb to 2013 to 2016). Library preparation was by the immunoSEQ multiplex PCR assay. Not all clones reach the TCRdb copy of this immuneACCESS table, which keeps in-frame sequences only. Checked studies attribute under half of the gap to unresolved V genes and leave the rest unexplained. This specimen's table enumerates roughly 8,400 clones. The ten largest account for 1.5% to 2% of the sample. The sequenced sample consisted of Treg cells from blood. Sample cell subset or site, as interpreted from the label and publication: remaining (HLA-DR-negative) circulating blood Treg cells. The receptors stem from a donor aged 2-35 years with juvenile idiopathic arthritis.

This rearrangement joins TRBV20-1 to TRBJ2-7. This CDR3 contains 10 residues. No coding sequence is recorded. Germline V lookup: CDR1 DFQATT, CDR2 SNEGSKA (reference sequence). The CDR3 here is CSVSGREQYF.

Frequency places this clone as medium-sized. The rearrangement links TRBV10-3 to TRBJ2-5; TCRdb lists TRBD2, though no DNA is available to test this call. The CDR3 contains 11 residues. No DNA has been recorded. Germline V CDR1 and CDR2: ENHRY, SYGVKD. CDR3 in amino acids: CAIKEEETQYF.

This CDR3 is CSVGTGAYEQYF. The rearrangement uses TRBV29-1 and TRBJ2-7; TCRdb's assignment of TRBD1 cannot be checked, as there is no DNA. CDR3 length: 12 amino acids. No DNA is given. Germline V gene sequence: CDR1 SQVTM, CDR2 ANQGSEA.

The CDR3 is CASSSFYGYTF. This chain links TRBV7-9 with TRBJ1-2. CDR1 and CDR2 from the germline V gene are SEHNR and FQNEAQ (reference sequence). The CDR3 is 11 amino acids. The record lacks a DNA sequence.

This chain connects TRBV6-4 to TRBJ2-5; the TRBD1 assignment by TCRdb is unverifiable without DNA. The germline CDR1 and CDR2 sequences are MRHNA and SNTAGT. The CDR3 is 14 amino acids. DNA is not on record. The CDR3: CASSVSPGTYEQYF.

The V call is TRBV7-3, the J call TRBJ1-1. Germline lookup yields CDR1 SGHTA and CDR2 FQGTGA. CDR3 length equals 13 residues. DNA for this receptor is not on file. The CDR3 loop reads CASSLGGSTEAFF.